A selection of T cell receptor beta chains follows, all from one sample in a study of CXCR3-negative and CXCR3-positive naive CD8 T cells. One entry per CDR3 protein, without DNA, is what TCRdb gives after re-calling the 5' RACE reads. In all, the sample yields 140,000 to 150,000 distinct CDR3 sequences. Sequencing was performed on naive CXCR3+ CD8+ T cells from blood. Source of these receptors: a human donor in good health. Some clones in this sample may be carry-over from other donors' samples. Both conserved end residues are part of each CDR3.

cdr3_aa j_call v_call cdr3_length
CSVEPSPLTGELFF TRBJ2-2 TRBV29-1 14
CASSWGIGNTGELFF TRBJ2-2 TRBV11-2 15
CASSLGGGGYGYTF TRBJ1-2 TRBV27 14
CASSYSGQGNEQYF TRBJ2-7 TRBV6-5 14
CASSQEGQGSLSEQYF TRBJ2-7 TRBV4-3 16
CASSLEASGIYNEQFF TRBJ2-1 TRBV11-2 16
CASSQDPPPSGRTDTQYF TRBJ2-3 TRBV3-1 18
CASSLSGSKSNNEQFF TRBJ2-1 TRBV12-3/TRBV12-4 16
CSVEETRPGELFF TRBJ2-2 TRBV29-1 13
CASSLGFYNEQFF TRBJ2-1 TRBV12-3/TRBV12-4 13
CASSQGQGHEQFF TRBJ2-1 TRBV14 13
CSARGPSTDTQYF TRBJ2-3 TRBV29-1 13
CASSQDGGTYNEQFF TRBJ2-1 TRBV7-9 15
CSVELADHHRYEQYF TRBJ2-7 TRBV29-1 15
CASSIGDRGRDTEAFF TRBJ1-1 TRBV7-6 16
CASSWDIRGEQYF TRBJ2-7 TRBV19 13
CASSHSDSGNTIYF TRBJ1-3 TRBV14 14
CASSYTVRGHQETQYF TRBJ2-5 TRBV27 16
CSVEDIGVDLIF TRBJ2-5 TRBV29-1 12
CASSQGLRSNQPQHF TRBJ1-5 TRBV4-1 15
CASSLGGASTDTQYF TRBJ2-3 TRBV12-3/TRBV12-4 15
CASSLEGHGSTEAFF TRBJ1-1 TRBV11-2 15
CSVETRDGYNEQFF TRBJ2-1 TRBV29-1 14
CASSQTRGRNQPQHF TRBJ1-5 TRBV10-1 15
CASHPGLAGVDTQYF TRBJ2-3 TRBV12-3/TRBV12-4 15
CAKPDRPKNNEKLFF TRBJ1-4 TRBV7-3 15
CASSSTLGETDTQYF TRBJ2-3 TRBV11-3 15
CASRGQDTQYF TRBJ2-3 TRBV7-9 11
CSVAQDSDTQYF TRBJ2-3 TRBV29-1 12
CASSSGDSVSEQFF TRBJ2-1 TRBV12-3/TRBV12-4 14
CSAGQVGTEAFF TRBJ1-1 TRBV29-1 12
CASSLGFGGGFTEAFF TRBJ1-1 TRBV7-3 16